These 31 T cell receptor beta chains came from one sample sequenced in a study of T cells in narcolepsy. Only in-frame clones appear in the TCRdb table, and some are missing; sequencing was by immunoSEQ multiplex PCR. The table shows fewer than 25,000 clones, with approximately 85% occurring only once. The specimen sequenced was memory (CD45RA-) CD4+ T cells from blood. The receptors shown here come from a human donor in good health.

V gene TRBV10-3 combines with J gene TRBJ2-7; a weak D match, TRBD1 (6 bases). Germline CDR1 and CDR2: ENHRY and SYGVKD. CDR3 length equals 14 residues. Trimming removed 2 bases at V and 2 bases at J, with 10 bases between. The CDR3, as DNA: TGTGCCATCAGTGAGGGGGGCAGCACCTACGAGCAGTACTTC. It yields the protein CAISEGGSTYEQYF.

CDR3: CASSQEGRSSGDEQFF. CDR3 DNA: TGCGCCAGCAGCCAAGAGGGGAGAAGTTCCGGGGATGAGCAGTTCTTC. This chain joins TRBV4-3 and TRBJ2-1, with D maybe TRBD2 (5 bases). The CDR3 consists of 16 residues. V gave up 0 bases and J gave up 8 bases, with 17 bases separating them. CDR1 is LGHNA and CDR2 is YSLEER in the germline V gene.

This clone was detected only a few times. The genes are TRBV11-2 and TRBJ2-7; TRBD1 might be the D (5 bases). This CDR3 has 12 residues. The V gene's germline CDR1 is SGHAT and CDR2 FQNNGV. V was clipped by 6 bases and J by 6 bases, with 12 bases between them. The CDR3 nucleotides read TGTGCCAGCAGTCTCTATCAGGGCGAGCAGTACTTC. Amino acid sequence: CASSLYQGEQYF.

The chain links TRBV5-4 to TRBJ1-4; 7 bases agree with TRBD1. The trim removed 4 bases at V and 5 bases at J, leaving 8 bases unmatched. Germline assignment: CDR1 SGHNT and CDR2 YYREEE (reference sequence). The CDR3 totals 15 residues. CDR3 amino acids: CASSPQGSSNEKLFF. As DNA, the CDR3 is TGTGCCAGCAGCCCACAGGGGAGCTCGAATGAAAAACTGTTTTTT.

The chain uses TRBV15 and TRBJ2-5; tentative D call: TRBD2 (6 bases). The J call may be wrong; the DNA end is better matched by TRBJ2-7. The CDR3 totals 16 residues. Germline V gene lookup returns CDR1 LNHNV and CDR2 YYDKDF (reference sequence). CDR3 region: CATSRDLTGVSYEQYF. The CDR3 DNA reads as TGTGCCACCAGCAGAGATTTGACGGGAGTTTCCTACGAGCAGTACTTC.

The chain employs TRBV4-1 and TRBJ2-7, with TRBD2 identical over 12 bases. Per the germline V gene, CDR1 is MGHRA and CDR2 is YSYEKL. The junction had 11 bases not matched to a gene; V was cut back by 1 base and J by 1 base. This CDR3 is built from 19 residues. CDR3 sequence (DNA): TGCGCCAGCAGCCAAGTCGATCAGGTTGGACTAGCGGGATCCTACGAGCAGTACTTC. Its protein is CASSQVDQVGLAGSYEQYF.

V is TRBV6-6 and J is TRBJ1-1, with D possibly being TRBD1 (6 bases). The CDR3 extends over 12 amino acids. CDR1 is MNHNY and CDR2 is SVGAGI in the germline V gene (reference sequence). The ends were cut back, 2 bases at V and 8 bases at J, with 9 bases in the middle. The CDR3 loop reads CASSYLQGEAFF. CDR3 bases: TGTGCCAGCAGTTACCTGCAGGGGGAAGCTTTCTTT.

The DNA for the CDR3 is TGTGCCAGCAGCTTTGCGGGGGCGAAGAATGAAAAACTGTTTTTT. As protein: CASSFAGAKNEKLFF. This chain links TRBV7-9 with TRBJ1-4, with D possibly being TRBD1 (6 bases). V was pared by 3 bases and J by 5 bases, with 13 bases between. CDR1 and CDR2 (germline): SEHNR, FQNEAQ (reference sequence). The CDR3 spans 15 residues.

The chain employs TRBV2 and TRBJ2-2; D tentatively reads TRBD1 or TRBD2 (5 bases each). Trimming removed 3 bases from V and 6 bases from J, with 14 bases in between. The germline V gene has CDR1 SNHLY and CDR2 FYNNEI. This CDR3 comprises 15 residues. The CDR3 sequence: CASSDGAGRAGELFF. The CDR3 coding sequence is TGTGCCAGCAGTGATGGGGCAGGGCGGGCCGGGGAGCTGTTTTTT.

The table lists this clone with a few counts. V usage is TRBV7-9 and J usage is TRBJ2-3; TRBD1 aligns across 7 bases. This CDR3 is 16 amino acids long. Germline CDR1 reads SEHNR; CDR2 reads FQNEAQ (reference sequence). V dropped 4 bases and J dropped 0; count of bases not matched to a gene: 7. CDR3 in amino acids: CASSSGQPTSTDTQYF. CDR3 nucleotide sequence: TGTGCCAGCAGCTCGGGACAGCCAACAAGCACAGATACGCAGTATTTT.

The chain joins TRBV10-1 to TRBJ2-1; D is unclear. The CDR3 sequence is 15 residues long. Germline CDR1 and CDR2: WNHNN and SYGVQD (reference sequence). The germline V and J ends were trimmed by 0 bases and 0 bases, with 6 bases remaining between them. The CDR3 is CASSESRSSYNEQFF. In DNA, the CDR3 is TGCGCCAGCAGTGAGTCTAGGTCCTCCTACAATGAGCAGTTCTTC.

V gene TRBV19 combines with J gene TRBJ1-5; D is unresolved. Trimming shortened V by 5 bases and J by 7 bases, and 15 bases separated the two germline ends. The CDR3 runs 14 residues. Germline CDR1 is LNHDA and CDR2 is SQIVND (reference sequence). The chain's CDR3 is CASSLHHREQPQHF. In nucleotides, the CDR3 is TGTGCCAGTAGTCTACACCATCGGGAGCAGCCCCAGCATTTT.

The V and J genes are TRBV5-1 and TRBJ1-6; D is perhaps TRBD1 (6 bases). The length of the CDR3 is 16 residues. V was cut by 6 bases and J by 5 bases, with 18 bases left in between. Germline CDR1 reads SGHRS; CDR2 reads YFSETQ. The CDR3 DNA reads as TGCGCCAGCACCCCCGCGGGGGCCCGGAATAATTCACCCCTCCACTTT. It encodes CASTPAGARNNSPLHF.

A single count supports this clone. This chain links TRBV6-6 with TRBJ2-3; D gene ambiguous. Germline V gives CDR1 MNHNY, CDR2 SVGAGI (reference sequence). The V end was cut by 7 bases, the J end by 6 bases, with 11 bases between. The CDR3 runs to 12 residues. This CDR3 is CASKQPPDTQYF. CDR3 sequence (DNA): TGTGCCAGCAAGCAACCTCCCGATACGCAGTATTTT.

This clone turned up a few times. The J gene is TRBJ2-3, the V gene TRBV4-2; TRBD2 agrees at 8 bases. The V and J ends lost 6 bases and 1 base, in that order; junction bases with no gene match: 6. Per the germline V gene, CDR1 is LGHNA and CDR2 is YNFKEQ. The CDR3 is 15 residues long. The CDR3 bases are TGTGCCAGCAGTCAAAGTAGCGGGGGCACAGATACGCAGTATTTT. It is translated as CASSQSSGGTDTQYF.

This chain links TRBV11-2 with TRBJ2-6, with D unresolved. Trimming removed 2 bases from V and 3 bases from J, with 14 bases in between. Germline V gene lookup returns CDR1 SGHAT and CDR2 FQNNGV. CDR3 size: 17 residues. The CDR3 DNA reads TGTGCCAGCAGCTTATTTTTTTCGGCTCTTGGGGCCAACGTCCTGACTTTC. This encodes CASSLFFSALGANVLTF. The full variable domain, its missing parts supplied by reference TRBV11-2 and TRBJ2-6, is EAGVAQSPRYKIIEKRQSVAFWCNPISGHATLYWYQQILGQGPKLLIQFQNNGVVDDSQLPKDRFSAERLKGVDSTLKIQPAKLEDSAVYLCASSLFFSALGANVLTFGAGSRLTVL.

The sample holds a few counts of this clone. This chain links TRBV27 with TRBJ2-7; 11 nucleotides match TRBD2. Germline loops: CDR1 MNHEY, CDR2 SMNVEV (reference sequence). J was trimmed by 2 bases and V by 5 bases; bases with no gene match: 5. The CDR3 spans 15 residues. The CDR3 loop reads CASSRIAGGTYEQYF. The DNA for the CDR3 is TGTGCCAGCAGTAGAATAGCGGGAGGGACCTACGAGCAGTACTTC.

The V gene is TRBV23-1, the J gene TRBJ2-5, with D possibly being TRBD2 (6 bases). TRBV23-1 is assigned to the ORF class and has an uncertain function. This CDR3 is built from 15 residues. The V end was cut by 7 bases, the J end by 5 bases, with 20 bases between. The CDR3, as DNA: TGCGCCAGCACCCCCCGGGAGCTCCTATTGGAGACCCAGTACTTC. It translates to CASTPRELLLETQYF.

This clone occurred a few times. In DNA form, the CDR3 reads TGTGCCAGCAGTGACACAGGGGGCAAAAACATTCAGTACTTC. Residues: CASSDTGGKNIQYF. The chain links TRBV6-4 to TRBJ2-4; 8 bases are a match to TRBD1. The ends lost 2 bases at V and 3 bases at J; junction bases unmatched: 0. The length of the CDR3 is 14 residues. CDR1 is MRHNA and CDR2 is SNTAGT in the germline V gene.

The genes are TRBV11-3 and TRBJ1-2; the match to TRBD1 covers 7 bases. Germline V CDR1 and CDR2: SGHNT, YENEEA. Unmatched junction bases numbered 3, after V lost 6 bases and J lost 5 bases. The CDR3 sequence is 12 residues long. CDR3 region: CASSQGEYGYTF. Written as DNA, the CDR3 is TGTGCCAGCAGTCAGGGGGAATATGGCTACACCTTC.

The V gene is TRBV2, the J gene TRBJ2-6; no reliable D call. Trimming left V 2 bases short and J 0 bases short, with 8 bases between. CDR3 length equals 16 residues. The germline V gene encodes CDR1 SNHLY and CDR2 FYNNEI. The CDR3 region is CASSERAASGANVLTF. CDR3 coding DNA: TGTGCCAGCAGTGAAAGGGCGGCCTCTGGGGCCAACGTCCTGACTTTC.

The rearrangement links TRBV7-2 to TRBJ1-5; D not resolved. The CDR3 spans 15 residues. In germline, CDR1 is SGHTA, CDR2 FQGNSA. Trimming shortened V by 5 bases and J by 1 base, and 12 bases separated the two germline ends. The CDR3 is CASSRGVQSNQPQHF. In DNA form, the CDR3 reads TGTGCCAGCAGCCGAGGTGTGCAAAGCAATCAGCCCCAGCATTTT. The entire variable domain, with the rest obtained from reference TRBV7-2 and TRBJ1-5, is as follows: GAGVSQSPSNKVTEKGKDVELRCDPISGHTALYWYRQSLGQGLEFLIYFQGNSAPDKSGLPSDRFSAERTGGSVSTLTIQRTQQEDSAVYLCASSRGVQSNQPQHFGDGTRLSIL.

V usage is TRBV5-1 and J usage is TRBJ1-6, with D maybe TRBD1 (6 bases). Germline values: CDR1 SGHRS, CDR2 YFSETQ. The CDR3 is 15 amino acids. The V gene lost 7 bases and the J gene lost 6 bases, with 17 bases spanning the gap. CDR3 DNA sequence: TGCGCCAGCCAAGAGGGGGGTTTGAGTAATTCACCCCTCCACTTT. Encoded protein: CASQEGGLSNSPLHF.

This clone turned up a few times. V is TRBV9 and J is TRBJ2-6; D call uncertain. The CDR3 spans 18 residues. Trimming stripped 0 bases from V and 0 bases from J, with 13 bases between. The germline gives CDR1 SGDLS, CDR2 YYNGEE. The CDR3 reads CASSVDEWLLSGANVLTF. The CDR3 DNA reads as TGTGCCAGCAGCGTAGACGAGTGGCTGCTCTCTGGGGCCAACGTCCTGACTTTC. Using reference TRBV9 and TRBJ2-6 for the parts outside the CDR3, the full variable domain is DSGVTQTPKHLITATGQRVTLRCSPRSGDLSVYWYQQSLDQGLQFLIQYYNGEERAKGNILERFSAQQFPDLHSELNLSSLELGDSALYFCASSVDEWLLSGANVLTFGAGSRLTVL.

The chain couples TRBV9 to TRBJ1-2, with D possibly matching TRBD1 (5 bases). Trimming cost V 0 bases and J 6 bases, with 9 bases left between them. This CDR3 has 13 residues. Germline CDR1 and CDR2: SGDLS and YYNGEE. The CDR3 region has the DNA TGTGCCAGCAGCGTAGGGGGCGGGAATGGCTACACCTTC. It encodes CASSVGGGNGYTF. Full variable domain (outside the CDR3, taken from reference TRBV9 and TRBJ1-2): DSGVTQTPKHLITATGQRVTLRCSPRSGDLSVYWYQQSLDQGLQFLIQYYNGEERAKGNILERFSAQQFPDLHSELNLSSLELGDSALYFCASSVGGGNGYTFGSGTRLTVV.

This rearrangement joins TRBV4-3 to TRBJ2-2, with 8 bases that match TRBD2. The CDR3 sequence is 15 residues long. With 0 bases clipped from V and 6 bases from J, the junction kept 3 bases outside the gene matches. CDR1 is LGHNA, CDR2 YSLEER, per germline. CDR3 in amino acids: CASSQDSGVAGELFF. CDR3 DNA sequence: TGCGCCAGCAGCCAAGATAGCGGGGTGGCCGGGGAGCTGTTTTTT.

The rearrangement joins TRBV29-1 to TRBJ1-5; no clear D gene. The CDR3 length is 13 residues. The V gene's germline CDR1 is SQVTM and CDR2 ANQGSEA. With 6 bases removed from V and 9 bases from J, the gap between germline ends came to 18 bases. The CDR3 spells CSVRTGQEGPQHF. As DNA, the CDR3 is TGCAGCGTACGGACGGGCCAAGAGGGGCCCCAGCATTTT.

This clone has a single count. This chain links TRBV7-2 with TRBJ1-3; D uncertain. Germline CDR1 and CDR2: SGHTA and FQGNSA. With 4 bases removed from V and 1 base from J, the gap between germline ends came to 8 bases. CDR3 length: 14 amino acids. The CDR3 DNA reads as TGTGCCAGCAGCTCCGGGAGTTCTGGAAACACCATATATTTT. Translation: CASSSGSSGNTIYF.

This chain connects TRBV5-1 to TRBJ2-5; D tentatively fits TRBD1 or TRBD2 (6 bases each). V lost 1 base, J lost 1 base, and 11 bases lay in between. This CDR3 comprises 15 residues. Germline values: CDR1 SGHRS, CDR2 YFSETQ. The CDR3 sequence: CASSLWSGAQETQYF. Written as DNA, the CDR3 is TGCGCCAGCAGCTTGTGGTCGGGGGCCCAAGAGACCCAGTACTTC.

This clone was observed a single time. This chain joins TRBV28 and TRBJ2-2; D may be TRBD1 (5 bases). The CDR3 has 15 amino acids. Germline assignment: CDR1 MDHEN and CDR2 SYDVKM. The V gene lost 1 base and the J gene lost 3 bases, with 9 bases spanning the gap. For the CDR3, the DNA is TGTGCCAGCAGTTTATCGCAGGGCTACACCGGGGAGCTGTTTTTT. It translates to CASSLSQGYTGELFF.

The table lists this clone with a few counts. V usage is TRBV7-2 and J usage is TRBJ2-2; D call uncertain. The CDR3 loop spans 15 amino acids. Trimming removed 2 bases at V and 1 base at J, with 8 bases between. Germline V lookup: CDR1 SGHTA, CDR2 FQGNSA. The CDR3 here is CASSLNPGNTGELFF. The CDR3 coding sequence is TGTGCCAGCAGCTTAAATCCAGGGAACACCGGGGAGCTGTTTTTT.